Listed below are T cell receptor beta chains from one sample, sequenced in a study of CD8+ T cells in alopecia areata. Generated by immunoSEQ multiplex PCR, the TCRdb table keeps only in-frame clones and is missing some. Of some 210,000 clones in the sample, more than 60% were seen once. The sequencing here drew on CD4+ T cells sorted from blood, taken at week 44, from a patient treated with tofacitinib. These receptors all stem from a human donor with alopecia areata. CDR3s include the opening cysteine and the closing phenylalanine or tryptophan. Fields, in order: CDR3 length, J gene, V gene, CDR3 protein.

15	TRBJ2-3	TRBV7-2	CASSLQVTGRDTQYF
11	TRBJ2-7	TRBV15	CATSTGYEQYF
11	TRBJ2-1	TRBV29-1	CSVEETYEQFF
16	TRBJ2-1	TRBV5-1	CASSLASGPSYNEQFF
15	TRBJ1-6	TRBV18	CASSPTFGRESPLHF
14	TRBJ2-3	TRBV2	CASSVEGATDTQYF
12	TRBJ2-7	TRBV29-1	CSVEDHSGQQYF
13	TRBJ1-1	TRBV2	CASSPFGETEAFF
15	TRBJ1-4	TRBV28	CASAMMTGRTEKLFF
11	TRBJ2-1	TRBV29-1	CSGRGNNEQFF
14	TRBJ2-7	TRBV10-3	CAIRNKTGSYEQYF
17	TRBJ2-2	TRBV29-1	CSAMLFGQTIGTGELFF
14	TRBJ1-2	TRBV6-1	CASSEPGQGHGYTF
15	TRBJ1-2	TRBV14	CASSLGPNINYGYTF
12	TRBJ2-2	TRBV29-1	CSATRTSGELFF
19	TRBJ1-2	TRBV7-2	CASSFPPRTGGKVAYGYTF
12	TRBJ2-6	TRBV18	CASSHGANVLTF
14	TRBJ1-1	TRBV29-1	CSVERPGTNTEAFF
12	TRBJ2-3	TRBV29-1	CSVVEGTDTQYF
11	TRBJ2-1	TRBV20-1	CSAREGATQFF
15	TRBJ2-7	TRBV9	CASSPTQGGTYEQYF
14	TRBJ2-7	TRBV5-1	CASSPQQGIHEQYF
14	TRBJ1-6	TRBV30	CAWTQTGINSPLHF
16	TRBJ1-4	TRBV6-5	CASSYGGGGVGEKLFF